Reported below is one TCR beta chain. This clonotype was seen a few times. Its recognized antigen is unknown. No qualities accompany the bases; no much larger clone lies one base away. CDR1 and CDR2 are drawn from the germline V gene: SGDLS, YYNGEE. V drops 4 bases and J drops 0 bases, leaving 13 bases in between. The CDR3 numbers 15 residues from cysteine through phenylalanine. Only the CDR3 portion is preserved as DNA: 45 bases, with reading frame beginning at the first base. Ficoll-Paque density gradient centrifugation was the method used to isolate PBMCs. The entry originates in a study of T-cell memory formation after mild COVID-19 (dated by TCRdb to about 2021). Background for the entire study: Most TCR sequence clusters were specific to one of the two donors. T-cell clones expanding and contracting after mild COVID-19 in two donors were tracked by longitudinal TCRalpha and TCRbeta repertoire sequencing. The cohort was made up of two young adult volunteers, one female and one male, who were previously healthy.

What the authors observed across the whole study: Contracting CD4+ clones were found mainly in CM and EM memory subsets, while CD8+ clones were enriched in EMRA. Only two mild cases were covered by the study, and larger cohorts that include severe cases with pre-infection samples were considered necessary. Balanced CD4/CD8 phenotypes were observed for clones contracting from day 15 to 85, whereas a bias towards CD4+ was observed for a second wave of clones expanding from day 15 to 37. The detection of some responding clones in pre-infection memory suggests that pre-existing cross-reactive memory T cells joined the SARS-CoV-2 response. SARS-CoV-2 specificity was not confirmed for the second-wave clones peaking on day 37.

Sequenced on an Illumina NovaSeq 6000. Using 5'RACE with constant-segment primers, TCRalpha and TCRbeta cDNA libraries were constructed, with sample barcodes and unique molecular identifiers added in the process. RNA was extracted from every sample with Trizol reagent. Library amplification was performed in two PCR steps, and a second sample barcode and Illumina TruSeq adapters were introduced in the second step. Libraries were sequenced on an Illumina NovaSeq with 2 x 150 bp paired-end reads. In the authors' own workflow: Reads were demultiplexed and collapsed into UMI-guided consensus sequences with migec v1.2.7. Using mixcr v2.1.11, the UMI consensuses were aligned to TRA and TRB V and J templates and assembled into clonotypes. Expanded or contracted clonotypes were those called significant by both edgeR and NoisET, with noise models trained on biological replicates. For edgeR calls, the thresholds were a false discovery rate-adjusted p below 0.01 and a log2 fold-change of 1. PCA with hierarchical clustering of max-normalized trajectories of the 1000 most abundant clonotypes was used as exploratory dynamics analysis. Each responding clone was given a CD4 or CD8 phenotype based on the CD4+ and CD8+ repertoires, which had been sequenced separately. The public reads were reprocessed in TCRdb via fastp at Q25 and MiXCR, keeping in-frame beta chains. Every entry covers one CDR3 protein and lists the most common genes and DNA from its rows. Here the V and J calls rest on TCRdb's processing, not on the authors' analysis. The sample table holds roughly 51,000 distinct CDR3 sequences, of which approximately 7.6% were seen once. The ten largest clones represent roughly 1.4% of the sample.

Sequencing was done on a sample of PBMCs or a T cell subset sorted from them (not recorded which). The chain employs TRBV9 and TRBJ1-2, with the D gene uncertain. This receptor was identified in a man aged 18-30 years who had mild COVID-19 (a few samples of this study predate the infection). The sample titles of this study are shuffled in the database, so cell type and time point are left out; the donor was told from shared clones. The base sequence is TGTGCCAGCAGCATGGGGATTGGGACTAACTATGGCTACACCTTC. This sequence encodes CASSMGIGTNYGYTF.